The 3 T cell receptor beta chains given below trace back to one sample, sequenced in a study of OX40 agonist ivuxolimab in advanced cancers. Clones were sequenced by immunoSEQ multiplex PCR, and TCRdb holds only the in-frame ones, with some missing. The data show some 64,000 clones, roughly 90% seen once. The sequenced sample was CD4+ or CD8+ T cells sorted from blood, obtained in a trial of the OX40 agonist ivuxolimab. The receptor set was obtained from an adult with an advanced solid tumor such as melanoma, head and neck, liver or kidney cancer.

The rearrangement links TRBV4-1 to TRBJ2-3; weak D call: TRBD2 (6 bases). The CDR3 has 15 amino acids. From germline, CDR1 is MGHRA and CDR2 YSYEKL. V was pared by 1 base and J by 4 bases, with 12 bases between. The CDR3 DNA reads as TGCGCCAGCAGCCAAGGACTAGACGTCCCAGATACGCAGTATTTT. Translated: CASSQGLDVPDTQYF.

The genes are TRBV7-3 and TRBJ2-7; TRBD1 might be the D (6 bases). From germline, CDR1 is SGHTA and CDR2 FQGTGA. The CDR3 totals 13 residues. V gave up 2 bases and J gave up 5 bases, with 10 bases separating them. DNA of the CDR3: TGTGCCAGCAGCTTACAGGGGCTTGACGAGCAGTACTTC. It is translated as CASSLQGLDEQYF.

The chain employs TRBV13 and TRBJ2-7; a weak D match, TRBD1 (6 bases). The germline V gene has CDR1 PRHDT and CDR2 FYEKMQ (reference sequence). Trimming took 7 bases from V and 3 from J, leaving 16 bases between them. The CDR3 has 14 residues. CDR3 region: CASTIFGTRYEQYF. The CDR3 region has the DNA TGTGCCAGCACCATTTTCGGGACACGCTACGAGCAGTACTTC.